This TCR beta chain emerged from a study of blood T cell repertoires in COVID-19. The overall study: PBMCs, B-cell-depleted T cells, or T cells provided the cDNA or gDNA that made up the material.

The ends were cut back, 4 bases at V and 7 bases at J, with 21 bases in the middle. The CDR3 is 16 residues long. Germline loops: CDR1 SGHDT, CDR2 YYEEEE. How the authors handled the data: It was from reference gene primer amplification that nucleated cell counts were estimated. TCRdb's copy holds only in-frame clones and misses some; the assay was immunoSEQ multiplex PCR. V and J calls and clone size are those listed in that table; D and trimming were worked out from the DNA. Found here are over 120,000 clones, less than 80% of them singletons; the top ten hold 3.5% to 5%. Specimen: peripheral blood. This chain joins TRBV5-6 and TRBJ2-1; perhaps TRBD1 as D (7 bases). The sequence was collected from an elderly woman with active or convalescent COVID-19. DNA of the CDR3: TGTGCCAGCAGCCGGGGGCAGGGGGGAACCTTAAATGAGCAGTTCTTC. Translation: CASSRGQGGTLNEQFF.